The present T cell receptor beta chain was sequenced within a study of cytomegalovirus exposure and HLA in healthy donors. Findings and limits, study-wide: Among TCR sequences, most were rare, though some public TCRs appeared in many donors. Later analysis associated a missense DCLRE1C variant with TCR beta V- and J-gene trimming. Compared with the roughly 670-donor mean, an Asian-associated ancestry cluster reportedly had fewer N-insertions, according to a later analysis.

Germline values: CDR1 SGHAT, CDR2 FQNNGV. The CDR3 spans 16 residues. V shed 5 bases, J shed 5 bases, and the junction held 10 bases outside the gene matches. The study ran its PCR with 60 Vbeta and 13 Jbeta primers. TCRdb's table, derived via immunoSEQ multiplex PCR, lists solely in-frame clones and lacks some. The data contain 150,000 to 200,000 clones, roughly 80% of them seen just once; the ten biggest clones take up about 7.7%. Details on this clone: As yet, its antigen is unknown.

The sequence derives from a woman in her thirties or forties in good health and CMV-seropositive. The chain combines TRBV11-2 with TRBJ1-4, with 8 bases aligning to TRBD1. The specimen sequenced was PBMCs. DNA of the CDR3: TGTGCCAGCAGCCTAGGCTTTGGACAGGGCAATGAAAAACTGTTTTTT. As protein: CASSLGFGQGNEKLFF. The whole variable domain, filled in from reference TRBV11-2 and TRBJ1-4, reads EAGVAQSPRYKIIEKRQSVAFWCNPISGHATLYWYQQILGQGPKLLIQFQNNGVVDDSQLPKDRFSAERLKGVDSTLKIQPAKLEDSAVYLCASSLGFGQGNEKLFFGSGTQLSVL.